The present TCR beta chain was sequenced within a study of blood T cells in healthy people across ages. Study background: Capture by template switching was about one barcoded beta molecule per two T cells.

The CDR3 loop spans 16 amino acids. Germline trimming cut 3 bases from V and 6 bases from J; bases unmatched to any gene: 10. Healthy Russian Caucasian donors spanned ages roughly 6 to 100 years. Every sample gave at least 5.5 micrograms of total RNA when it was extracted. Through a sample-barcoded 5' primer and a J-beta primer mix, a second PCR was run for about 6 to 12 cycles. One entry per CDR3 protein results from TCRdb running MiXCR on the 5' RACE reads. Of 1.2 million to 1.5 million distinct CDR3 sequences in the sample, 42% were seen once. The J gene is TRBJ2-4, the V gene TRBV12-3 or TRBV12-4, with 8 bases matching TRBD2. Input material: blood. The clonotype originates from a woman between 18 and 29 years old in good health. CDR3 residues: CASSFRGGPGGNIQYF. In DNA form, the CDR3 reads TGTGCCAGCAGTTTTCGGGGGGGGCCCGGAGGAAACATTCAGTACTTC.